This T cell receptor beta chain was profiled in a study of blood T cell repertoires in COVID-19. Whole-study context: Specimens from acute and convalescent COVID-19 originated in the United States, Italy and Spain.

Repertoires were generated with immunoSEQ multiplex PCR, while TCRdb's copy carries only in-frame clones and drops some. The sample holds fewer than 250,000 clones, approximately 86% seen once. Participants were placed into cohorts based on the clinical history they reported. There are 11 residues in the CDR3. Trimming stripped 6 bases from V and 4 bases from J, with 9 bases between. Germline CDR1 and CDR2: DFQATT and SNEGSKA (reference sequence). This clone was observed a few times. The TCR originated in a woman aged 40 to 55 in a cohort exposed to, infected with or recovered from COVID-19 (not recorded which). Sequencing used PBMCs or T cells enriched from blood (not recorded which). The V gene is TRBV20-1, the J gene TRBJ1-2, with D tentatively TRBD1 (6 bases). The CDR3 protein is CSALDSYGYTF. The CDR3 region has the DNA TGCAGTGCCCTGGACAGCTATGGCTACACCTTC.